A selection of T cell receptor beta chains follows, all from one sample in a study of T cell responses to AZD1222 COVID-19 vaccine. Assay: immunoSEQ multiplex PCR; the TCRdb copy retains only in-frame clones and omits some. The repertoire holds around 110,000 clones, with 70% to 90% as singletons. Sequences were derived from peripheral blood, sampled on day 0 of MenACWY control vaccination. The receptors were gathered from an adult in good health. The CDR3 runs from the conserved cysteine through the conserved F or W. A D gene is named only where the DNA matches it firmly. Some rows have no size entry. The others give once, few or many, or a class for an expanded clone.

V gene: TRBV27; J gene: TRBJ2-1; D gene: TRBD2; clone size: -; CDR3 protein: CASNLAGLGSGEQFF; CDR3 DNA: TGTGCCAGCAACCTAGCGGGGTTGGGTTCTGGTGAGCAGTTCTTC
V gene: TRBV7-2; J gene: TRBJ1-3; D gene: -; clone size: few; CDR3 protein: CASSRVTGSSGNTIYF; CDR3 DNA: TGTGCCAGCAGCCGCGTTACAGGGAGCTCTGGAAACACCATATATTTT
V gene: TRBV4-3; J gene: TRBJ2-6; D gene: -; clone size: -; CDR3 protein: CASSPMGGPGANVLTF; CDR3 DNA: TGCGCCAGCAGCCCGATGGGGGGGCCTGGGGCCAACGTCCTGACTTTC
V gene: TRBV7-2; J gene: TRBJ1-1; D gene: -; clone size: -; CDR3 protein: CASSPFLSVLREAFF; CDR3 DNA: TGTGCCAGCAGCCCCTTTCTTTCAGTTCTAAGAGAAGCTTTCTTT
V gene: TRBV5-1; J gene: TRBJ2-3; D gene: TRBD1; clone size: -; CDR3 protein: CASTGQGRGLGTDTQYF; CDR3 DNA: TGCGCCAGCACCGGACAGGGAAGGGGGTTGGGCACAGATACGCAGTATTTT
V gene: TRBV18; J gene: TRBJ2-1; D gene: -; clone size: -; CDR3 protein: CASSPLGVAGTNEQFF; CDR3 DNA: TGTGCCAGCTCACCGCTCGGGGTGGCGGGGACCAATGAGCAGTTCTTC
V gene: TRBV27; J gene: TRBJ1-2; D gene: -; clone size: -; CDR3 protein: CASSLRPPNYGYTF; CDR3 DNA: TGTGCCAGCAGTTTGAGACCGCCAAACTATGGCTACACCTTC
V gene: TRBV11-1; J gene: TRBJ2-1; D gene: TRBD1; clone size: -; CDR3 protein: CASSSGQGVYNEQFF; CDR3 DNA: TGTGCCAGCAGCTCGGGACAGGGGGTCTACAATGAGCAGTTCTTC
V gene: TRBV27; J gene: TRBJ1-2; D gene: -; clone size: -; CDR3 protein: CASSLSSQGLNYGYTF; CDR3 DNA: TGTGCCAGCAGTTTATCGAGTCAGGGTCTCAACTATGGCTACACCTTC
V gene: TRBV5-1; J gene: TRBJ2-1; D gene: -; clone size: -; CDR3 protein: CASSDTGTVNEQFF; CDR3 DNA: TGCGCCAGCAGCGATACCGGGACGGTCAATGAGCAGTTCTTC
V gene: TRBV2; J gene: TRBJ2-5; D gene: -; clone size: -; CDR3 protein: CASSPKQGALQYF; CDR3 DNA: TGTGCCAGCAGTCCTAAACAGGGCGCCTTACAGTACTTC
V gene: TRBV25-1; J gene: TRBJ2-4; D gene: -; clone size: -; CDR3 protein: CASSEPQGLEGKNIQYF; CDR3 DNA: TGTGCCAGCAGTGAACCCCAGGGGCTCGAGGGCAAAAACATTCAGTACTTC
V gene: TRBV18; J gene: TRBJ1-3; D gene: -; clone size: -; CDR3 protein: CASSPPGSDSTGNTIYF; CDR3 DNA: TGTGCCAGCTCACCACCAGGTTCGGACAGTACTGGAAACACCATATATTTT
V gene: TRBV7-2; J gene: TRBJ1-1; D gene: -; clone size: -; CDR3 protein: CASSLALGGASFGTEAFF; CDR3 DNA: TGTGCCAGCAGCTTAGCCCTCGGGGGTGCGTCTTTCGGCACTGAAGCTTTCTTT
V gene: TRBV7-2; J gene: TRBJ2-1; D gene: -; clone size: -; CDR3 protein: CASSLAAGDRGNEQFF; CDR3 DNA: TGTGCCAGCAGCTTAGCGGCTGGGGATAGGGGCAATGAGCAGTTCTTC
V gene: TRBV9; J gene: TRBJ2-1; D gene: TRBD2; clone size: once; CDR3 protein: CASSTAGGPREQFF; CDR3 DNA: TGTGCCAGCAGCACAGCGGGGGGGCCGCGGGAGCAGTTCTTC
V gene: TRBV7-9; J gene: TRBJ1-1; D gene: TRBD1; clone size: -; CDR3 protein: CASSPPATGHTEAFF; CDR3 DNA: TGTGCCAGCAGCCCCCCGGCGACAGGGCATACTGAAGCTTTCTTT
V gene: TRBV6-5; J gene: TRBJ1-5; D gene: TRBD1; clone size: -; CDR3 protein: CASSTGTVSNQPQHF; CDR3 DNA: TGTGCCAGCAGTACCGGGACAGTTAGCAATCAGCCCCAGCATTTT
V gene: TRBV18; J gene: TRBJ2-1; D gene: -; clone size: -; CDR3 protein: CASSPLSSGAGSYNEQFF; CDR3 DNA: TGTGCCAGCTCACCCCTCTCCTCGGGGGCTGGCTCCTACAATGAGCAGTTCTTC
V gene: TRBV13; J gene: TRBJ1-3; D gene: -; clone size: -; CDR3 protein: CASSLYQSGNTIYF; CDR3 DNA: TGTGCCAGCAGCTTATACCAGAGTGGAAACACCATATATTTT
V gene: TRBV6-6; J gene: TRBJ2-5; D gene: -; clone size: -; CDR3 protein: CASRGPGFETQYF; CDR3 DNA: TGTGCCAGCAGGGGGCCGGGTTTCGAGACCCAGTACTTC
V gene: TRBV7-3; J gene: TRBJ2-2; D gene: -; clone size: -; CDR3 protein: CASSLNGGITGELFF; CDR3 DNA: TGTGCCAGCAGCTTAAACGGGGGAATCACCGGGGAGCTGTTTTTT
V gene: TRBV18; J gene: TRBJ2-3; D gene: -; clone size: -; CDR3 protein: CASSPPVGALGTQYF; CDR3 DNA: TGTGCCAGCTCACCACCGGTCGGAGCCCTGGGGACGCAGTATTTT
V gene: TRBV9; J gene: TRBJ1-6; D gene: TRBD1; clone size: -; CDR3 protein: CASSVDRGNSPLHF; CDR3 DNA: TGTGCCAGCAGCGTAGACAGGGGTAATTCACCCCTCCACTTT
V gene: TRBV2; J gene: TRBJ1-4; D gene: -; clone size: -; CDR3 protein: CASARQSTLNEKLFF; CDR3 DNA: TGTGCCAGCGCAAGACAGTCTACGCTTAATGAAAAACTGTTTTTT
V gene: TRBV9; J gene: TRBJ2-7; D gene: TRBD2; clone size: -; CDR3 protein: CASSVSGGAEEQYF; CDR3 DNA: TGTGCCAGCAGCGTAAGCGGGGGGGCCGAGGAGCAGTACTTC
V gene: TRBV15; J gene: TRBJ2-5; D gene: TRBD2; clone size: -; CDR3 protein: CATSRARLAVETQYF; CDR3 DNA: TGTGCCACCAGCAGAGCCAGACTAGCGGTGGAGACCCAGTACTTC
V gene: TRBV28; J gene: TRBJ1-6; D gene: -; clone size: few; CDR3 protein: CASSLIGRASYSPLHF; CDR3 DNA: TGTGCCAGCAGTTTGATTGGCAGGGCCAGTTATTCACCCCTCCACTTT
V gene: TRBV7-8; J gene: TRBJ2-2; D gene: -; clone size: once; CDR3 protein: CASSWDWQGGSGELFF; CDR3 DNA: TGTGCCAGCAGCTGGGATTGGCAAGGGGGGTCCGGGGAGCTGTTTTTT
V gene: TRBV7-8; J gene: TRBJ1-4; D gene: -; clone size: -; CDR3 protein: CASSLRANEKLFF; CDR3 DNA: TGTGCCAGCAGCTTAAGGGCTAATGAAAAACTGTTTTTT
V gene: TRBV27; J gene: TRBJ2-7; D gene: -; clone size: -; CDR3 protein: CASSLGASSYEQYF; CDR3 DNA: TGTGCCAGCAGCCTGGGTGCCAGTTCCTACGAGCAGTACTTC
V gene: TRBV7-6; J gene: TRBJ1-2; D gene: -; clone size: -; CDR3 protein: CASSLGPGGRPYYGYTF; CDR3 DNA: TGTGCCAGCAGCTTAGGCCCCGGGGGGCGACCATACTATGGCTACACCTTC